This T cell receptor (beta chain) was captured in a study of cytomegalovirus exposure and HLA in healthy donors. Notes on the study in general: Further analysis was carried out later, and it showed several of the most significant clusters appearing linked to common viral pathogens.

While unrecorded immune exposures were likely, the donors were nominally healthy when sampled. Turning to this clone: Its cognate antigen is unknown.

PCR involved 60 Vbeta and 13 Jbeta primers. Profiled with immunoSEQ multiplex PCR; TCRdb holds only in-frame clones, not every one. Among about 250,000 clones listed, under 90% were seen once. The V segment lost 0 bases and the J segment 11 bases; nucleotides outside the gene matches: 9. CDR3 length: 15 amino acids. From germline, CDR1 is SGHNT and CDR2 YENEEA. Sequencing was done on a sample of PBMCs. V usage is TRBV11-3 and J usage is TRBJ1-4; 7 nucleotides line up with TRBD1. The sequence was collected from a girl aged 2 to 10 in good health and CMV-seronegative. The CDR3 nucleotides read TGTGCCAGCAGCTTAGATGACACAGGGGTCCTGAAACTGTTTTTT. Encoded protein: CASSLDDTGVLKLFF.